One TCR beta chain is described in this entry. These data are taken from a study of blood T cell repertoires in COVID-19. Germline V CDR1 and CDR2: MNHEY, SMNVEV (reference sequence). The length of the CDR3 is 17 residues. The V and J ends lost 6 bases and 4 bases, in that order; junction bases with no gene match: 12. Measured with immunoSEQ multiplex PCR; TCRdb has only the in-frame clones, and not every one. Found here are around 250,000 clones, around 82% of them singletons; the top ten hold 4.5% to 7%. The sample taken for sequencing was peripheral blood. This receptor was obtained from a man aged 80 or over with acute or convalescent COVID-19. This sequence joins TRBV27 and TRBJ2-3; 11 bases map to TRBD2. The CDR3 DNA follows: TGTGCCAGCAGCCTAAGGGGGACTAGCGGTCTCCCAGATACGCAGTATTTT. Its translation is CASSLRGTSGLPDTQYF.